One sample yielded the 5 T cell receptor beta chains listed below, sequenced in a study of T cells after posttransplantation cyclophosphamide. Assay used: immunoSEQ multiplex PCR; TCRdb lists only in-frame clones, some missing. The sample has some 4,300 clones, approximately 70% seen once. Controls had myeloablative marrow grafts with methotrexate and calcineurin inhibitor, sampled at 1 year. The sequencing used PBMCs, collected 300 to 330 days after allogeneic stem cell transplant with calcineurin inhibitor and methotrexate. These receptors originate from a female patient in her forties or fifties who received an allogeneic stem cell transplant from an unrelated donor, was CMV-positive, and had acute and chronic GVHD. Some T cells may be the graft donor's.

V gene TRBV28 combines with J gene TRBJ2-7; possible D gene TRBD1, 5 bases. Deletions cut 6 bases from V and 6 bases from J, with 9 bases between. The CDR3 contains 11 residues. Germline lookup yields CDR1 MDHEN and CDR2 SYDVKM. CDR3 loop: CASRDNIEQYF. CDR3 in DNA: TGTGCCAGCAGGGACAATATCGAGCAGTACTTC.

This clone was detected only once. The chain links TRBV7-9 to TRBJ2-7; tentative D call: TRBD2 (6 bases). Germline-derived CDR1 and CDR2 are SEHNR and FQNEAQ (reference sequence). V dropped 5 bases and J dropped 1 base, with 12 bases sitting between them. The CDR3 contains 14 residues. CDR3 amino acids: CASSRGTASYEQYF. CDR3 nucleotide sequence: TGTGCCAGCAGCCGCGGGACGGCATCCTACGAGCAGTACTTC.

The V call is TRBV29-1, the J call TRBJ2-7, with a possible D match to TRBD2 (5 bases). The germline CDR1 and CDR2 sequences are SQVTM and ANQGSEA. V dropped 5 bases and J dropped 0 bases, with 11 bases sitting between them. CDR3 length: 13 amino acids. The CDR3 sequence: CSVSHGVSYEQYF. CDR3 coding DNA: TGCAGCGTTTCCCACGGGGTCTCCTACGAGCAGTACTTC.

On this clone: Sequence at one end of the junction differs from germline and may be a read error. J is TRBJ2-5 and V is TRBV27; 16 nucleotides match TRBD2. In germline, CDR1 is MNHEY, CDR2 SMNVEV (reference sequence). This CDR3 has 14 residues. The CDR3 sequence is CASSSGLAGGPSNF. Here the CDR3 DNA reads TGTGCCAGCAGTTCGGGACTAGCGGGGGGGCCATCGAACTTC.

CDR3 residues: CASSGEGLAQETQYF. Here the CDR3 DNA reads TGTGCCAGCAGTGGGGAGGGACTAGCTCAAGAGACCCAGTACTTC. V gene TRBV6-5 combines with J gene TRBJ2-5, with 9 positions matching TRBD2. Germline V lookup: CDR1 MNHEY, CDR2 SVGAGI. CDR3 size: 15 residues. Trimming at V came to 5 bases and at J to 2 bases, leaving 6 bases not matched to a gene.